The 17 T cell receptor beta chains in this list originate from one sample, sequenced in a study of blood T cell repertoires in COVID-19 (TCRdb year 2020). The library was prepared using the immunoSEQ multiplex PCR assay. As stored in TCRdb, this immuneACCESS dataset retains in-frame rearrangements with V and J assigned. A fraction of the clones does not appear; measured against another copy, unresolved V genes explain less than half of the discrepancy, and the remainder lacks a known reason. The sample records around 70,000 clones, approximately 80% of which are singletons. The ten biggest clones cover approximately 9.2% of the sample. Sequencing was performed on peripheral blood. These receptors were taken from a woman between 50 and 59 years old with acute or convalescent COVID-19.

The rearrangement joins TRBV28 to TRBJ2-1; D remains unclear. The CDR3 has 12 amino acids. CDR1 MDHEN and CDR2 SYDVKM come from the germline V gene. V was trimmed by 3 bases and J by 7 bases, leaving 7 bases between them. The CDR3 DNA reads as TGTGCCAGCAGTTTGCTAGAGAATGAGCAGTTCTTC. Translation gives CASSLLENEQFF.

This clone was seen once. This rearrangement joins TRBV5-4 to TRBJ1-1; 10 positions match TRBD1. Trimming at V came to 4 bases and at J to 4 bases, leaving 7 bases not matched to a gene. Germline lookup yields CDR1 SGHNT and CDR2 YYREEE (reference sequence). This CDR3 spans 15 amino acids. The CDR3 spells CASSPTTGGFTEAFF. The CDR3 region has the DNA TGTGCCAGCAGCCCAACGACAGGGGGCTTCACTGAAGCTTTCTTT.

Concerning this clone itself: The junction and the germline gene differ at one end; a read error may be behind it. This chain connects TRBV12-3 or TRBV12-4 to TRBJ2-3; possibly TRBD1 for D (5 bases). The CDR3 runs to 12 residues. DNA of the CDR3: TGTGCCAGCAGGTTAGGGGCGGATACGCAGTATTTT. Amino acid sequence: CASRLGADTQYF.

J is TRBJ2-3 and V is TRBV6-6; the D gene is possibly TRBD1 (5 bases). CDR3 length equals 15 residues. Germline CDR1 reads MNHNY; CDR2 reads SVGAGI (reference sequence). Deletions cut 2 bases from V and 1 base from J, with 10 bases between. CDR3 protein: CASSYATARTDTQYF. CDR3 coding DNA: TGTGCCAGCAGTTACGCGACAGCTCGCACAGATACGCAGTATTTT.

This rearrangement joins TRBV5-1 to TRBJ2-1; D perhaps matches TRBD1 (6 bases). Germline lookup yields CDR1 SGHRS and CDR2 YFSETQ. This CDR3 is built from 17 residues. V was clipped by 0 bases and J by 4 bases, with 17 bases between them. The CDR3 DNA sequence: TGCGCCAGCAGCTTGGGTCAGGACAGCCCCATATACAATGAGCAGTTCTTC. Translation gives CASSLGQDSPIYNEQFF.

The chain is built from TRBV21-1 and TRBJ2-5; TRBD2, as called in the table, went unchecked against the DNA. TRBV21-1 constitutes a pseudogene. The CDR3 is 17 amino acids. Here the CDR3 reads CASSMGGILDPGETQYF. The CDR3 bases are TGTGCCAGCAGCATGGGGGGGATATTGGACCCTGGAGAGACCCAGTACTTC.

The V and J genes are TRBV28 and TRBJ2-5; 7 nucleotides match TRBD1. Germline V gene sequence: CDR1 MDHEN, CDR2 SYDVKM. The CDR3 runs to 14 residues. V lost 6 bases, J lost 3 bases, and 7 bases stayed unmatched. The CDR3: CASRSGTAKETQYF. CDR3 coding DNA: TGTGCCAGCAGATCCGGGACAGCCAAAGAGACCCAGTACTTC.

This chain links TRBV20-1 with TRBJ1-4; possible D gene TRBD1, 5 bases. Germline CDR1 DFQATT, CDR2 SNEGSKA (reference sequence). The length of the CDR3 is 11 residues. V was shortened by 5 bases and J by 8 bases, with 9 bases between the two germline ends. The CDR3, as DNA: TGCAGTGCTGGGGCGGGGGAAAAACTGTTTTTT. Translation: CSAGAGEKLFF.

The table lists this clone with a count of one. J is TRBJ1-5 and V is TRBV4-1; D gene unclear. Trimming stripped 4 bases from V and 2 bases from J, with 18 bases between. Looked up from germline, CDR1 is MGHRA and CDR2 is YSYEKL. This CDR3 region has 17 residues. CDR3 amino acids: CASSPLGNSGGNQPQHF. The CDR3 nucleotides read TGCGCCAGCAGCCCCCTCGGGAACTCTGGCGGCAATCAGCCCCAGCATTTT.

V is TRBV7-6 and J is TRBJ2-2; 9 nucleotides match TRBD2. This CDR3 is built from 15 residues. Germline CDR1 and CDR2: SGHVS and FNYEAQ. The J segment lost 4 bases and the V segment lost 5 bases, leaving 5 bases of the junction unmatched. CDR3 protein: CASSVAGGATGELFF. Written as DNA, the CDR3 is TGTGCCAGCAGCGTTGCGGGGGGGGCCACCGGGGAGCTGTTTTTT. The whole variable domain, filled in from reference TRBV7-6 and TRBJ2-2, reads GAGVSQSPRYKVTKRGQDVALRCDPISGHVSLYWYRQALGQGPEFLTYFNYEAQQDKSGLPNDRFSAERPEGSISTLTIQRTEQRDSAMYRCASSVAGGATGELFFGEGSRLTVL.

This clone was counted between two and nine times. The genes are TRBV3-1 (or the pseudogene TRBV3-2) and TRBJ2-2, with 8 positions matching TRBD2. The CDR3 length is 17 residues. Losses at the gene ends were 0 bases for V and 3 bases for J; bases not matched to a gene: 6. The germline V gene has CDR1 LGHDT and CDR2 YNNKEL (reference sequence). CDR3 sequence (DNA): TGTGCCAGCAGCCAAGATCGGGGGGGCGTGTACACCGGGGAGCTGTTTTTT. Protein sequence: CASSQDRGGVYTGELFF.

The chain recombines TRBV10-3 with TRBJ1-6, with 7 bases aligning to TRBD1. The CDR3 is 12 amino acids. Trimming took 8 bases from V and 14 from J; bases not matched to a gene: 9. In germline, CDR1 is ENHRY, CDR2 SYGVKD. CDR3: CAIGDRALTLHF. CDR3 DNA sequence: TGTGCCATCGGAGACAGGGCTCTAACCCTCCACTTT.

This chain joins TRBV12-3 or TRBV12-4 and TRBJ1-5, with D unresolved. CDR3 length: 12 residues. Trimming removed 3 bases from V and 2 bases from J, with 2 bases in between. CDR3 protein: CASSFGNQPQHF. The CDR3 DNA sequence: TGTGCCAGCAGTTTCGGCAATCAGCCCCAGCATTTT.

The chain recombines TRBV30 with TRBJ2-3; D is possibly TRBD1 (6 bases). Germline V CDR1 and CDR2: GTSNPN, SVGIG (reference sequence). The CDR3 is 16 amino acids. V gave up 6 bases and J gave up 5 bases, with 24 bases separating them. CDR3 DNA sequence: TGTGCCTGTACCAGGGGATCGAGCAGGGGCGAAGATACGCAGTATTTT. It encodes CACTRGSSRGEDTQYF.

The J gene is TRBJ2-1, the V gene TRBV24-1; D call uncertain. CDR1 and CDR2 from the germline V gene are KGHDR and SFDVKD. The CDR3 has 16 residues. V gave up 4 bases and J gave up 1 base, with 13 bases separating them. CDR3 sequence reads: CATSDSHIRSYNEQFF. The CDR3 nucleotides read TGTGCCACCAGTGACTCCCACATCAGGTCCTACAATGAGCAGTTCTTC.

CDR3: CASSLKGGTGTDTQYF. Written as DNA, the CDR3 is TGTGCCAGCAGCTTAAAGGGCGGGACGGGCACAGATACGCAGTATTTT. The chain couples TRBV7-3 to TRBJ2-3, with D perhaps matching TRBD2 (6 bases). CDR3 length: 16 residues. The ends were cut back, 1 base at V and 1 base at J, with 12 bases in the middle. Germline loops: CDR1 SGHTA, CDR2 FQGTGA.

The V call is TRBV7-2, the J call TRBJ2-7, with 7 nucleotides matching TRBD2. V trimming: 5 bases; J trimming: 9 bases; junction bases outside the gene matches: 4. The CDR3 has 11 amino acids. Germline V gives CDR1 SGHTA, CDR2 FQGNSA. The CDR3 sequence is CASSRGDWQYF. For the CDR3, the DNA is TGTGCCAGCAGCCGGGGGGATTGGCAGTACTTC.